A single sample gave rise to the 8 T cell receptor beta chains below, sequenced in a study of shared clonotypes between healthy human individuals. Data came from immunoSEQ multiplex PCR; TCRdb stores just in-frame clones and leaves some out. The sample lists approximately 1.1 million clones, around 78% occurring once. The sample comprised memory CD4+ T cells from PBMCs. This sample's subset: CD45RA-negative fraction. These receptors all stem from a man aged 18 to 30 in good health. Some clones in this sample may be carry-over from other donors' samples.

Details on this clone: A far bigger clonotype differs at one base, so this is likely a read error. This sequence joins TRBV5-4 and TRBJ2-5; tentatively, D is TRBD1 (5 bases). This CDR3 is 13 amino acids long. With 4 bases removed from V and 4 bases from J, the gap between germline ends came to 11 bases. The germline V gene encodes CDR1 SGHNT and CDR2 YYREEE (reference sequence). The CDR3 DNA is TGTGCCAGCAGCCCCCCTGGGGCAGAGACCCAGTACTTC. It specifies CASSPPGAETQYF.

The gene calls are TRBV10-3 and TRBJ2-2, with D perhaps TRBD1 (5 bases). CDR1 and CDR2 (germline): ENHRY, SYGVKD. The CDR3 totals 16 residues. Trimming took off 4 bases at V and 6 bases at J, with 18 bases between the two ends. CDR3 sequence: CAISGGTGRHAGELFF. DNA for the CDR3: TGTGCCATCAGTGGGGGTACAGGTCGCCACGCCGGGGAGCTGTTTTTT.

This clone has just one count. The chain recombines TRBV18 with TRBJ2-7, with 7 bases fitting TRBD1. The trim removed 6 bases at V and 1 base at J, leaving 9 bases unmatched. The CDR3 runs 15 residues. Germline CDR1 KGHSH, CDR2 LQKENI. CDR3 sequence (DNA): TGTGCCAGCTCCAAAGGGACAGTCTTTTCCTACGAGCAGTACTTC. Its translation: CASSKGTVFSYEQYF.

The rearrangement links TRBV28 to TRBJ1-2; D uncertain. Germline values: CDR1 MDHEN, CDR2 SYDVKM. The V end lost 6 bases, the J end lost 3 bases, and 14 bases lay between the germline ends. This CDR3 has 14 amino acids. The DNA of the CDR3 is TGTGCCAGCAGCCGGTCTCGGGTTGACTATGGCTACACCTTC. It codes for CASSRSRVDYGYTF.

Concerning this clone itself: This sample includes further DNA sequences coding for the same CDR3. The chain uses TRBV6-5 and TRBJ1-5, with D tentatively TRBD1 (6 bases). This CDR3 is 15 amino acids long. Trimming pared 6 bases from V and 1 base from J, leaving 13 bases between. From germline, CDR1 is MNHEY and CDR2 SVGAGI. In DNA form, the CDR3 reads TGTGCCAGCAGGCCACAGGGAGGAAGCAATCAGCCCCAGCATTTT. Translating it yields CASRPQGGSNQPQHF.

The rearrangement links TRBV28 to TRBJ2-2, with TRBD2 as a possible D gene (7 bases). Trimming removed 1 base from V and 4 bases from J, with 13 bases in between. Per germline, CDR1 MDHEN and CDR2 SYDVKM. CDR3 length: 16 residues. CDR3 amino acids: CASSLYRGGGTGELFF. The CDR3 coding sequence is TGTGCCAGCAGTTTATACCGGGGAGGGGGCACCGGGGAGCTGTTTTTT.

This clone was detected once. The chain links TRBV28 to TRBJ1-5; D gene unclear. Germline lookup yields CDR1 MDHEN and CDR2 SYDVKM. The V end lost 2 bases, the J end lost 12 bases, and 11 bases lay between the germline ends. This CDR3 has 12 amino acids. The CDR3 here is CASSLPVAYQHF. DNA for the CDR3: TGTGCCAGCAGTTTACCCGTGGCCTACCAGCATTTT.

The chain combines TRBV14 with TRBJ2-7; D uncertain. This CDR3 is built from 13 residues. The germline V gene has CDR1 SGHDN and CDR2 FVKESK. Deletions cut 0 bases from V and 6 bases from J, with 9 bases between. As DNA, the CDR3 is TGTGCCAGCAGCCAAGATCTCTTCGCCGAGCAGTACTTC. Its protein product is CASSQDLFAEQYF.